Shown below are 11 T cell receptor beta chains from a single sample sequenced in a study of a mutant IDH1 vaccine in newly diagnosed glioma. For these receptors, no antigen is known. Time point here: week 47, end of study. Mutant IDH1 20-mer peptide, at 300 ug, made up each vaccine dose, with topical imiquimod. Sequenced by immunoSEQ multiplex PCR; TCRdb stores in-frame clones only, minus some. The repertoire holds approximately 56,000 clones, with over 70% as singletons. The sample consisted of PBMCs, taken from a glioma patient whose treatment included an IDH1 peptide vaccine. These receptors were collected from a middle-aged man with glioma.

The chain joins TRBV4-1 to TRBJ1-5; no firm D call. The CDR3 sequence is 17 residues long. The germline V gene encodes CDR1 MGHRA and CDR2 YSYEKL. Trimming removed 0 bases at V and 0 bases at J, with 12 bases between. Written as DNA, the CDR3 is TGCGCCAGCAGCCAAGAGGCGTCGGAAAATAGCAATCAGCCCCAGCATTTT. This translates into CASSQEASENSNQPQHF.

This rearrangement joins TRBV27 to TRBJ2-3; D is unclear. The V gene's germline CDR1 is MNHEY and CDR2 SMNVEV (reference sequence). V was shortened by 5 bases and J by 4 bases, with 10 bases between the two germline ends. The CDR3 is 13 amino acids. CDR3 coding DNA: TGTGCCAGCAGTCTACGGTATGCAGATACGCAGTATTTT. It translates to CASSLRYADTQYF.

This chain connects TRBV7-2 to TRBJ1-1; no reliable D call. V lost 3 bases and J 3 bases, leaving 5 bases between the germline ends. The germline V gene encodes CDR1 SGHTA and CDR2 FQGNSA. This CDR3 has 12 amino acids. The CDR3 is CASSFGDTEAFF. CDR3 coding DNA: TGTGCCAGCAGCTTCGGGGACACTGAAGCTTTCTTT. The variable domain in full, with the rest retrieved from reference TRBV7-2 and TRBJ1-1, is GAGVSQSPSNKVTEKGKDVELRCDPISGHTALYWYRQSLGQGLEFLIYFQGNSAPDKSGLPSDRFSAERTGGSVSTLTIQRTQQEDSAVYLCASSFGDTEAFFGQGTRLTVV.

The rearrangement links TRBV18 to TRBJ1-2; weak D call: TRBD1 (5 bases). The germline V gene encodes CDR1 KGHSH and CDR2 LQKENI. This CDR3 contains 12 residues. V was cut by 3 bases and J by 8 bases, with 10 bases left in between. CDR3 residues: CASSPEGKGYTF. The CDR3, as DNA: TGTGCCAGCTCACCTGAGGGGAAAGGCTACACCTTC.

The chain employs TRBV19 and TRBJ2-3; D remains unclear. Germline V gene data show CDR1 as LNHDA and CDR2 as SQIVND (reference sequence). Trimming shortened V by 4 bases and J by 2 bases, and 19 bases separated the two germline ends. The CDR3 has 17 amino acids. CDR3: CASSNPATLGYTDTQYF. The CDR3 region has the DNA TGTGCCAGTAGTAATCCCGCCACGTTGGGGTACACAGATACGCAGTATTTT.

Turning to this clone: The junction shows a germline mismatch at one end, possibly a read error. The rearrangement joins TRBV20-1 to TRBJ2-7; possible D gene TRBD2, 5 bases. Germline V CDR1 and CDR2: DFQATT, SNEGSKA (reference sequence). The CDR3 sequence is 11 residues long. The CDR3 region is CSAGASGVTFF. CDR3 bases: TGCAGTGCCGGAGCGTCCGGGGTTACTTTCTTC.

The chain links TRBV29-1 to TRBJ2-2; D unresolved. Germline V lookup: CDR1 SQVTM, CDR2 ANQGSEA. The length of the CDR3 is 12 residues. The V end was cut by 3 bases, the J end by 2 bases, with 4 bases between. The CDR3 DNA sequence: TGCAGCGTTGACGGAAACACCGGGGAGCTGTTTTTT. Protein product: CSVDGNTGELFF.

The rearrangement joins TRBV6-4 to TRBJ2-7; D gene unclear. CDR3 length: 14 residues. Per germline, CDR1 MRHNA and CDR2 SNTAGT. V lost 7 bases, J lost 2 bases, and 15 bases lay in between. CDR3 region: CASTPPTEAYEQYF. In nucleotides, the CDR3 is TGTGCCAGCACTCCCCCGACTGAAGCCTACGAGCAGTACTTC.

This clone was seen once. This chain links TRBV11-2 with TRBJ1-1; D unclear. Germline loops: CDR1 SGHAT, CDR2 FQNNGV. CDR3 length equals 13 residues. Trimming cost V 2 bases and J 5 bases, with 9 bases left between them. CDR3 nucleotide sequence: TGTGCCAGCAGCTTATCTACGGATACTGAAGCTTTCTTT. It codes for CASSLSTDTEAFF.

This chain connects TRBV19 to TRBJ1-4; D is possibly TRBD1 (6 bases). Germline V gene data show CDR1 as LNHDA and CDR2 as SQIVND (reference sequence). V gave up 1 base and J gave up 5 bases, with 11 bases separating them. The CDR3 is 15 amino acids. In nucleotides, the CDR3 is TGTGCCAGTAGTATAGCGAACAGGGAAAATGAAAAACTGTTTTTT. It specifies CASSIANRENEKLFF.

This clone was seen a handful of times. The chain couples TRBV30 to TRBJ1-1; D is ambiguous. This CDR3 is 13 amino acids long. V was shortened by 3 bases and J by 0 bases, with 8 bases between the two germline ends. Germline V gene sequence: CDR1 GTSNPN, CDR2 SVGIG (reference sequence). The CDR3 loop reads CAWRGSMNTEAFF. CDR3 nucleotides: TGTGCCTGGAGGGGCAGTATGAACACTGAAGCTTTCTTT.